This record looks at one TCR beta chain sequence and its context. Original methodology: Nucleated cell counts were estimated from reference gene primer amplification. Some clones are missing from TCRdb's copy, which holds only in-frame ones; the method was immunoSEQ multiplex PCR. V and J calls and clone size come straight from that table; D and trimming were deduced from the DNA. Among roughly 100,000 clones listed, approximately 80% were seen once. This sample is drawn from a study of blood T cell repertoires in COVID-19. The wider study: Collection of acute and convalescent COVID-19 samples took place in the United States, Italy and Spain. PBMCs, B-cell-depleted T cells, or T cells provided the cDNA or gDNA that made up the material.

Germline V lookup: CDR1 MGHDK, CDR2 SYGVNS. V was clipped by 3 bases and J by 3 bases, with 11 bases between them. The CDR3 length is 14 residues. The chain combines TRBV25-1 with TRBJ2-5, with a weak D call TRBD2 (6 bases). Material: peripheral blood. The sequence was obtained from a woman aged 60-75 years with acute or convalescent COVID-19. The CDR3 DNA sequence: TGTGCCAGCAGTGACCCTAGCGTCGAAGAGACCCAGTACTTC. Its protein product is CASSDPSVEETQYF.